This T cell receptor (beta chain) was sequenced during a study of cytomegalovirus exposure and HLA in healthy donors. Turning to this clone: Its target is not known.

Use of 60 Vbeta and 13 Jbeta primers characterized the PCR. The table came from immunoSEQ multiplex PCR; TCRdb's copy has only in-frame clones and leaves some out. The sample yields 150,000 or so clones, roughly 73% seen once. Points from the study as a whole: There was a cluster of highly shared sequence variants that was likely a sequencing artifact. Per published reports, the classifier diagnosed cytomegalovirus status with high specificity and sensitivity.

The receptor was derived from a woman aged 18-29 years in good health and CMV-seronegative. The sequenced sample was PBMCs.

CDR3 nucleotides: TGTGCCAGCAGTCCGGGACAGCCATCTCAGCCCCAGCATTTT. This sequence encodes CASSPGQPSQPQHF. The chain carries TRBV6-6 and TRBJ1-5; 7 bases match TRBD1. Germline loops: CDR1 MNHNY, CDR2 SVGAGI (reference sequence). V lost 5 bases and J lost 6; bases outside the gene matches: 7. There are 14 residues in the CDR3.